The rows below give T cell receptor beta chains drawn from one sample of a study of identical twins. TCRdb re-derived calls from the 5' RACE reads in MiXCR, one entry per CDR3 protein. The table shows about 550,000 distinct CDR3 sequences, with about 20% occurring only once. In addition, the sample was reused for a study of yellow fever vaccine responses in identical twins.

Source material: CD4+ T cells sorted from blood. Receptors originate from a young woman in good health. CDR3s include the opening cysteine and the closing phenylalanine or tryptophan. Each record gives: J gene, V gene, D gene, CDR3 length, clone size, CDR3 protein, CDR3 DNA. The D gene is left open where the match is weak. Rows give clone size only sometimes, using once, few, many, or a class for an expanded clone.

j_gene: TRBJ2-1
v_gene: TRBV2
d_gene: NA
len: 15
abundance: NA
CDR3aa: CASSDTGWAYNEQFF
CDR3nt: TGTGCCAGCAGTGATACGGGGTGGGCCTACAATGAGCAGTTCTTC

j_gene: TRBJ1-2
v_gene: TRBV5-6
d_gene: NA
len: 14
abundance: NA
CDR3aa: CASSLGVPNYGYTF
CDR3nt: TGTGCCAGCAGCTTGGGCGTACCTAACTATGGCTACACCTTC

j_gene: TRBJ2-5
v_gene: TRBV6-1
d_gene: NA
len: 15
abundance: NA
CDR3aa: CASSEVQGRQETQYF
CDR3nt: TGTGCCAGCAGTGAAGTACAGGGGAGGCAAGAGACCCAGTACTTC

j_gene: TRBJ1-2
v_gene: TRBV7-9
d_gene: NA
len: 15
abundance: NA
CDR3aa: CASSSPASPNYGYTF
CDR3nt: TGTGCCAGCAGCTCCCCCGCGTCACCGAACTATGGCTACACCTTC

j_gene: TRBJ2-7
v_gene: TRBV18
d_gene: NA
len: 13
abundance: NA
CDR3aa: CASSARGSYEQYF
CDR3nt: TGTGCCAGCTCGGCCCGGGGCTCCTACGAGCAGTACTTC

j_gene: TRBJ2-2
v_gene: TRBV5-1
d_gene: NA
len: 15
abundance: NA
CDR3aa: CASSARGANTGELFF
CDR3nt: TGCGCCAGCAGCGCCAGGGGCGCGAACACCGGGGAGCTGTTTTTT

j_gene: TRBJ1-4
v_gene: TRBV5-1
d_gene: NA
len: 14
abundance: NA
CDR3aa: CASRPGAPNEKLFF
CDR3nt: TGCGCCAGCAGGCCAGGCGCGCCTAATGAAAAACTGTTTTTT

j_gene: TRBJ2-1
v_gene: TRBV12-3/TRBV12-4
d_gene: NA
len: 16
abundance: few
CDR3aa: CASKSQLRYSYNEQFF
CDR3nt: TGTGCCAGCAAGTCCCAGCTCAGGTACTCCTACAATGAGCAGTTCTTC

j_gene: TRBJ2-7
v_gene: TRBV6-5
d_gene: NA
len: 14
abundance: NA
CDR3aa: CASSYGGAYGEQYF
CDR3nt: TGTGCCAGCAGTTATGGGGGGGCTTATGGCGAGCAGTACTTC

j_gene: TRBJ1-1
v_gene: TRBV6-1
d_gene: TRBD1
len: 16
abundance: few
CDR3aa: CASSLRQGTMNTEAFF
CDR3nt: TGTGCCAGCAGCCTTCGACAGGGGACCATGAACACTGAAGCTTTCTTT

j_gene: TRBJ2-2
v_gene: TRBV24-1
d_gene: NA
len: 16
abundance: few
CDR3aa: CATSVRRTDNTGELFF
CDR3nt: TGTGCCACCAGTGTCCGCCGGACAGACAACACCGGGGAGCTGTTTTTT

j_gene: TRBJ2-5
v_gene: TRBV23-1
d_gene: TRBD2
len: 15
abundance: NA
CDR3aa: CASSRAGGMMETQYF
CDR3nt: TGCGCCAGCAGTCGGGCGGGGGGGATGATGGAGACCCAGTACTTC

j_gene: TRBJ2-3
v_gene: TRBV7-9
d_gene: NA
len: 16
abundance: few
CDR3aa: CASSLVGSIFTDTQYF
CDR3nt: TGTGCCAGCAGCTTAGTGGGAAGTATATTCACAGATACGCAGTATTTT

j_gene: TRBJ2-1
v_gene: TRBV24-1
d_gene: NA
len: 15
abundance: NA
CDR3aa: CATSEGGNDYNEQFF
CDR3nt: TGTGCCACCAGTGAGGGGGGCAATGACTACAATGAGCAGTTCTTC

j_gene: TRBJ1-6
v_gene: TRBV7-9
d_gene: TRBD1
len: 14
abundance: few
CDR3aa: CASSFPGTESDLHF
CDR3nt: TGTGCCAGCAGCTTCCCCGGGACAGAGTCCGACCTCCACTTT

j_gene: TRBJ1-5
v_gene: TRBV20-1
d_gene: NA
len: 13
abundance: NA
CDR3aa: CSARSGSNQPQHF
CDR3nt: TGCAGTGCTAGATCTGGGAGCAATCAGCCCCAGCATTTT

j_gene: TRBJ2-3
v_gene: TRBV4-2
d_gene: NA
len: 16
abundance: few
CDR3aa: CASSRSPGIGTDTQYF
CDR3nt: TGTGCCAGCAGCCGCTCCCCAGGTATAGGCACAGATACGCAGTATTTT

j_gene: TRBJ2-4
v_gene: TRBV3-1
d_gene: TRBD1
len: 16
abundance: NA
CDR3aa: CASSQALGQGIGIQYF
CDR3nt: TGTGCCAGCAGCCAAGCCCTGGGACAGGGGATAGGCATTCAGTACTTC

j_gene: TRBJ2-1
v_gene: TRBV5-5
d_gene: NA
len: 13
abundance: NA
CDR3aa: CASVSGWGNEQFF
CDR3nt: TGTGCCAGCGTTAGCGGATGGGGCAATGAGCAGTTCTTC

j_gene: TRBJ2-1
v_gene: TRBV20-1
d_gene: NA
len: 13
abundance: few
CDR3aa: CSARDLAPYEQFF
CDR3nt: TGCAGTGCTAGAGATCTGGCCCCTTATGAGCAGTTCTTC

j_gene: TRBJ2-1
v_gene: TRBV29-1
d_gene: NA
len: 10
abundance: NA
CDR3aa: CSVEGNEQFF
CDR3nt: TGCAGCGTTGAAGGCAATGAGCAGTTCTTC

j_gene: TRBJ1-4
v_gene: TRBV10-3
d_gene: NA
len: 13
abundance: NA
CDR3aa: CAISAGTNEKLFF
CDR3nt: TGTGCCATCAGTGCCGGTACTAATGAAAAACTGTTTTTT

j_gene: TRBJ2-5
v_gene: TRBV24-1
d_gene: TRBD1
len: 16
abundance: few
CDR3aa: CATSYGQGGGGETQYF
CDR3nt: TGTGCCACCAGTTACGGACAGGGGGGAGGTGGAGAGACCCAGTACTTC

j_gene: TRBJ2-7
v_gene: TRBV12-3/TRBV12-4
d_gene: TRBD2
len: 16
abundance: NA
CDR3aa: CASSREAGGGLHEQYF
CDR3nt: TGTGCCAGCAGTCGAGAAGCGGGAGGTGGACTACACGAGCAGTACTTC

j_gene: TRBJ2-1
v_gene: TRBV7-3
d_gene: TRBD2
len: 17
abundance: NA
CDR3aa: CASSLSGGASAGNEQFF
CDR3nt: TGTGCCAGCAGCTTAAGCGGGGGGGCCTCAGCGGGCAATGAGCAGTTCTTC

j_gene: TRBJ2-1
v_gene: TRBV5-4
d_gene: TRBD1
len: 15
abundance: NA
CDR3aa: CASSERVGTDNEQFF
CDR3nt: TGTGCCAGCAGCGAACGGGTAGGGACAGACAATGAGCAGTTCTTC

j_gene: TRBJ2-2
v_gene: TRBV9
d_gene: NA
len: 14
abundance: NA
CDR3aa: CASSVVRDTGELFF
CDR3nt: TGTGCCAGCAGCGTAGTCAGGGACACCGGGGAGCTGTTTTTT

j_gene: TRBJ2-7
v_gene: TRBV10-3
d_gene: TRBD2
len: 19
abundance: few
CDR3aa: CAISESLAETYPGLYEQYF
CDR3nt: TGTGCCATCAGTGAGTCGCTAGCGGAAACCTACCCCGGGTTGTACGAGCAGTACTTC

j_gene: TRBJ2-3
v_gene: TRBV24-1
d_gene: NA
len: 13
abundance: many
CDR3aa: CATSDLRTDTQYF
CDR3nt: TGTGCCACCAGTGACCTAAGGACAGATACGCAGTATTTT

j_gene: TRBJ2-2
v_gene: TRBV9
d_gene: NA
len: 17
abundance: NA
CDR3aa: CASSVVGGDVGTGELFF
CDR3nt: TGTGCCAGCAGCGTAGTCGGCGGGGACGTCGGCACCGGGGAGCTGTTTTTT

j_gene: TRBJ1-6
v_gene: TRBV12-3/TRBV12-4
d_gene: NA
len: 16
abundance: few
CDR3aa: CASSLAGGGGNSPLHF
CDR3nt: TGTGCCAGCAGTTTAGCGGGTGGGGGGGGTAATTCACCCCTCCACTTT

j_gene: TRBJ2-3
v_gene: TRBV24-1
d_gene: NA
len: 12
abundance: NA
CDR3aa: CATSDLVNTQYF
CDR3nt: TGTGCCACCAGTGATTTGGTTAATACGCAGTATTTT

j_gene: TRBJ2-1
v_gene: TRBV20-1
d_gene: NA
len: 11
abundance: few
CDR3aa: CSASGPLEQFF
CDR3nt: TGCAGTGCTTCGGGACCCTTGGAGCAGTTCTTC

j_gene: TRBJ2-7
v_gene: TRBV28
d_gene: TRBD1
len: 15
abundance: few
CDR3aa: CASTVKGRDSYEQYF
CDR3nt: TGTGCCAGCACCGTCAAGGGTCGGGACAGCTACGAGCAGTACTTC

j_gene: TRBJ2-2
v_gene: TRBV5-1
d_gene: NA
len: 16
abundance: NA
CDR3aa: CASSQDLYTNTGELFF
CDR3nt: TGCGCCAGCAGCCAAGACCTATACACGAACACCGGGGAGCTGTTTTTT

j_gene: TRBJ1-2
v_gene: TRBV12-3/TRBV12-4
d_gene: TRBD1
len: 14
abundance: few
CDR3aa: CASSRTGKSYGYTF
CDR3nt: TGTGCCAGCAGCCGGACAGGGAAGAGCTATGGCTACACCTTC

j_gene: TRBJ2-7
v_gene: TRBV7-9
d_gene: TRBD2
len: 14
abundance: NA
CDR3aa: CASSLVSSGYEQYF
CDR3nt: TGTGCCAGCAGCTTAGTGTCTAGCGGGTACGAGCAGTACTTC

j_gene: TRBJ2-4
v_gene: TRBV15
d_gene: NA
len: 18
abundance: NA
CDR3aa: CATSRDVGTALAKNIQYF
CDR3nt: TGTGCCACCAGCAGAGATGTCGGAACAGCGCTAGCCAAAAACATTCAGTACTTC

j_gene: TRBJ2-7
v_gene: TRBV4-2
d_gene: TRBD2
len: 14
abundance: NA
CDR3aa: CASSQAGAYYEQYF
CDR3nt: TGTGCCAGCAGCCAGGCGGGAGCCTACTACGAGCAGTACTTC

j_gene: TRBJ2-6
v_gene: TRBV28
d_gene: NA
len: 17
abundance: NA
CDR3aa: CASSFAVPYSGANVLTF
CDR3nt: TGTGCCAGCAGTTTCGCAGTCCCCTACTCTGGGGCCAACGTCCTGACTTTC

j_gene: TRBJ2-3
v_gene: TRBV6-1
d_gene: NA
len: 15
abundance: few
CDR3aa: CASSEGQPSTDTQYF
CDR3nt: TGTGCCAGCAGTGAAGGACAACCTAGCACAGATACGCAGTATTTT

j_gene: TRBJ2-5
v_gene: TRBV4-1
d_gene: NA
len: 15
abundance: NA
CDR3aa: CASSQDSSKPQTQYF
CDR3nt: TGCGCCAGCAGCCAAGATAGTAGCAAACCGCAGACCCAGTACTTC

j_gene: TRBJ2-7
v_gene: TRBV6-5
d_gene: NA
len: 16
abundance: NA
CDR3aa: CASSFLRGAPTYEQYF
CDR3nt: TGTGCCAGCAGTTTCCTGAGGGGGGCACCGACCTACGAGCAGTACTTC

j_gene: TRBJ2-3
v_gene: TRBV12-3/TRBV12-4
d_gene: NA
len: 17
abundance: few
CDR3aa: CASRPHWEGMRTDTQYF
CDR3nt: TGTGCCAGCAGGCCACATTGGGAAGGGATGAGGACAGATACGCAGTATTTT

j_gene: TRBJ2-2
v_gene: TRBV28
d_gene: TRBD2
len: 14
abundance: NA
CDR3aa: CASSQAGATGELFF
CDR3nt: TGTGCCAGCAGTCAAGCGGGGGCGACCGGGGAGCTGTTTTTT

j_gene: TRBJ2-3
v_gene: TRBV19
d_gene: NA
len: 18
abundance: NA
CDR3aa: CATTEGAGTGRVTDTQYF
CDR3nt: TGTGCCACTACCGAGGGGGCGGGGACCGGGAGAGTAACAGATACGCAGTATTTT

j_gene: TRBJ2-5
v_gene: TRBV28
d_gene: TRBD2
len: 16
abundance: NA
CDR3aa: CASSPAGSGSKKTQYF
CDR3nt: TGTGCCAGCAGTCCCGCCGGTAGCGGGAGTAAGAAGACCCAGTACTTC

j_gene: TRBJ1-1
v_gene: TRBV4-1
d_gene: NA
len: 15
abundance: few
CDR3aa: CASSQAPGGGTEAFF
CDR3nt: TGCGCCAGCAGCCAAGCCCCCGGGGGAGGGACTGAAGCTTTCTTT